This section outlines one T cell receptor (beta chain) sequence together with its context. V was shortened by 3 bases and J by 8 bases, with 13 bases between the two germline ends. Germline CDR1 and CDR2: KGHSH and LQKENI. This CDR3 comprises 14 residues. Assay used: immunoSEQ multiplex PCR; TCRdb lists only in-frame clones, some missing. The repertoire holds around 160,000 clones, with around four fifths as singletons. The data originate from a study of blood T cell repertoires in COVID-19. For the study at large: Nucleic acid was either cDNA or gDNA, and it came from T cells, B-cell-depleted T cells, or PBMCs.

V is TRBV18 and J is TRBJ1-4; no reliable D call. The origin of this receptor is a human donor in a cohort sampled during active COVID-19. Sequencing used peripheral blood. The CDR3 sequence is CASSPGGDGEKLFF. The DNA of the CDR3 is TGTGCCAGCTCACCGGGAGGAGACGGAGAAAAACTGTTTTTT.